The 20 T cell receptor beta chains below were found in one sample sequenced in a study of somatic mutations in cytotoxic T cells in rheumatoid arthritis. Here immunoSEQ multiplex PCR was the method, and the copy in TCRdb shows in-frame clones only, minus some. The table records 8,000 or so clones, approximately 92% of them present only once. Input material: CD8+ T cells sorted from blood. These receptor sequences come from a woman between 65 and 79 years old with rheumatoid arthritis.

This chain links TRBV10-2 with TRBJ2-5, with a weak D call TRBD2 (5 bases). Germline V gives CDR1 WSHSY, CDR2 SAAADI. V lost 3 bases and J lost 5, with 10 bases in between. The CDR3 contains 13 residues. CDR3 sequence: CASSEEGQETQYF. The CDR3, as DNA: TGCGCCAGCAGTGAAGAGGGTCAGGAGACCCAGTACTTC.

About this clone: This specimen includes other DNA sequences encoding the same CDR3. The chain uses TRBV7-6 and TRBJ1-6, with 7 bases aligning to TRBD1. Germline CDR1 and CDR2: SGHVS and FNYEAQ. The junction had 3 bases not matched to a gene; V was cut back by 1 base and J by 0 bases. The CDR3 is made up of 17 amino acids. CDR3 in amino acids: CASSLGQGSSYNSPLHF. The CDR3 DNA reads as TGTGCCAGCAGCTTAGGACAGGGTAGCTCCTATAATTCACCCCTCCACTTT.

The gene calls are TRBV27 and TRBJ2-1, with a tentative D call TRBD1 (6 bases). V shed 1 base and J shed 10 bases, with 11 bases lying between them. Germline assignment: CDR1 MNHEY and CDR2 SMNVEV (reference sequence). This CDR3 has 13 residues. This CDR3 reads CASSLWSGTEQFF. CDR3 bases: TGTGCCAGCAGTTTATGGTCTGGGACAGAGCAGTTCTTC.

The V and J genes are TRBV13 and TRBJ2-3; TRBD2 matches at 10 bases. CDR3 length: 15 residues. V was clipped by 5 bases and J by 2 bases; unmatched bases: 4. Germline-derived CDR1 and CDR2 are PRHDT and FYEKMQ (reference sequence). CDR3 DNA sequence: TGTGCCAGCAGCCCAGCGGGAGGGTTCACAGATACGCAGTATTTT. This encodes CASSPAGGFTDTQYF.

V usage is TRBV6-1 and J usage is TRBJ2-2; TRBD2 matches at 10 bases. The trim removed 4 bases at V and 4 bases at J, leaving 3 bases unmatched. Germline assignment: CDR1 MNHNS and CDR2 SASEGT. CDR3 length equals 15 residues. CDR3 region: CASSASGRVTGELFF. CDR3 nucleotides: TGTGCCAGCAGTGCTAGCGGGAGAGTCACCGGGGAGCTGTTTTTT.

J is TRBJ1-1 and V is TRBV7-9; D is unclear. This CDR3 has 16 residues. Trimming took 5 bases from V and 3 from J, leaving 19 bases between them. Germline lookup yields CDR1 SEHNR and CDR2 FQNEAQ (reference sequence). CDR3: CASSPRPGIEDTEAFF. The DNA for the CDR3 is TGTGCCAGCAGCCCAAGACCCGGGATAGAGGACACTGAAGCTTTCTTT.

The chain joins TRBV13 to TRBJ2-7, with TRBD2 matching 8 bases. The CDR3 has 16 amino acids. CDR1 is PRHDT, CDR2 FYEKMQ, per germline (reference sequence). V shed 6 bases, J shed 1 base, and the junction held 11 bases outside the gene matches. CDR3 DNA: TGTGCCAGCAGTACTCCCTTGGGCGGGGGGTCCTACGAGCAGTACTTC. Translated: CASSTPLGGGSYEQYF.

Note on this clone: The junction shows a germline mismatch at one end, possibly a read error. The same CDR3 is also encoded by other DNA sequences in this sample. The J gene is TRBJ1-6, the V gene TRBV7-6; TRBD1 agrees at 7 bases. Germline V CDR1 and CDR2: SGHVS, FNYEAQ. This CDR3 contains 17 residues. CDR3 coding DNA: TGTGCCAGCAGCTTAGGACAGGGTAGCTCCTATAATTCCCCCCTCCACTTT. It yields the protein CASSLGQGSSYNSPLHF. The whole variable domain, filled in from reference TRBV7-6 and TRBJ1-6, reads GAGVSQSPRYKVTKRGQDVALRCDPISGHVSLYWYRQALGQGPEFLTYFNYEAQQDKSGLPNDRFSAERPEGSISTLTIQRTEQRDSAMYRCASSLGQGSSYNSPLHFGNGTRLTVT.

For this clone: Other DNA sequences of this sample code for an identical CDR3. V usage is TRBV5-4 and J usage is TRBJ2-7; 11 bases agree with TRBD1. V was pared by 4 bases and J by 3 bases, with 3 bases of the junction left unmatched. Germline loops: CDR1 SGHNT, CDR2 YYREEE (reference sequence). CDR3 length equals 14 residues. The CDR3 protein is CASSPGTGGYEQYF. CDR3 nucleotides: TGTGCCAGCAGCCCCGGGACAGGGGGCTACGAGCAGTACTTC.

V is TRBV7-9 and J is TRBJ2-7; TRBD2 matches at 15 bases. The CDR3 sequence is 15 residues long. CDR1 is SEHNR, CDR2 FQNEAQ, per germline (reference sequence). The ends lost 6 bases at V and 9 bases at J; junction bases unmatched: 9. The CDR3: CASSSWTSGRAVQYF. The CDR3 DNA follows: TGTGCCAGCAGTAGTTGGACTAGCGGGAGGGCCGTGCAGTACTTC.

The chain combines TRBV13 with TRBJ2-3, with D possibly TRBD1 on 5 matching bases. CDR3 length: 13 residues. CDR1 is PRHDT and CDR2 is FYEKMQ in the germline V gene (reference sequence). V lost 5 bases and J lost 2, with 8 bases in between. CDR3 residues: CASSTTVTDTQYF. The CDR3 DNA is TGTGCCAGCAGCACGACAGTCACAGATACGCAGTATTTT.

The chain links TRBV5-1 to TRBJ1-1; 8 bases fit TRBD1. CDR1 and CDR2 from the germline V gene are SGHRS and YFSETQ. The J segment lost 9 bases and the V segment lost 4 bases, leaving 11 bases of the junction unmatched. CDR3 size: 14 residues. CDR3 sequence: CASSTGQGRTQAFF. The CDR3 DNA is TGCGCCAGCAGCACAGGACAGGGAAGAACCCAAGCTTTCTTT.

The chain combines TRBV7-9 with TRBJ1-5, with D perhaps TRBD1 (5 bases). CDR1 SEHNR and CDR2 FQNEAQ come from the germline V gene (reference sequence). The CDR3 is made up of 15 amino acids. Deletions cut 5 bases from V and 0 bases from J, with 11 bases between. The CDR3 DNA is TGTGCCAGCAGCGCCTCAGGGTATAGCAATCAGCCCCAGCATTTT. It codes for CASSASGYSNQPQHF.

The V and J genes are TRBV6-4 and TRBJ2-7; D not certain. The CDR3 extends over 11 amino acids. The V end was cut by 3 bases, the J end by 5 bases, with 5 bases between. Germline V CDR1 and CDR2: MRHNA, SNTAGT. The CDR3 region is CASSEPDEQYF. As DNA, the CDR3 is TGTGCCAGCAGTGAGCCGGACGAGCAGTACTTC.

The V call is TRBV5-5, the J call TRBJ2-7; 11 bases align to TRBD2. The V segment lost 0 bases and the J segment 3 bases; nucleotides outside the gene matches: 2. This CDR3 spans 15 amino acids. Germline assignment: CDR1 SGHKS and CDR2 YYEKEE (reference sequence). DNA for the CDR3: TGTGCCAGCAGCTTGGTTAGCGGGGGGGGCTACGAGCAGTACTTC. It encodes CASSLVSGGGYEQYF.

The chain links TRBV11-3 to TRBJ2-7; tentative D call: TRBD1 (6 bases). Deletions cut 5 bases from V and 2 bases from J, with 16 bases between. This CDR3 comprises 15 residues. CDR1 is SGHNT and CDR2 is YENEEA in the germline V gene. DNA for the CDR3: TGTGCCAGCAGCCTGGCTCCGGGACACCCCTACGAGCAGTACTTC. This translates into CASSLAPGHPYEQYF.

V usage is TRBV11-1 and J usage is TRBJ2-2; 8 nucleotides match TRBD1. Germline values: CDR1 SGHAT, CDR2 FQDESV (reference sequence). The CDR3 is 18 amino acids. The V and J ends lost 2 bases and 0 bases, in that order; junction bases with no gene match: 8. The CDR3 region is CASSLRTGHPTNTGELFF. CDR3 in DNA: TGTGCCAGCAGCTTAAGGACAGGGCATCCGACGAACACCGGGGAGCTGTTTTTT.

The rearrangement joins TRBV2 to TRBJ2-7; D remains ambiguous. Germline assignment: CDR1 SNHLY and CDR2 FYNNEI. The CDR3 runs to 12 residues. Trimming pared 3 bases from V and 8 bases from J, leaving 11 bases between. The CDR3 protein is CASSDPSGKQYF. The CDR3, as DNA: TGTGCCAGCAGTGATCCGAGTGGTAAGCAGTACTTC. Drawing the rest from reference TRBV2 and TRBJ2-7, the complete variable domain is EPEVTQTPSHQVTQMGQEVILRCVPISNHLYFYWYRQILGQKVEFLVSFYNNEISEKSEIFDDQFSVERPDGSNFTLKIRSTKLEDSAMYFCASSDPSGKQYFGPGTRLTVT.

The chain joins TRBV13 to TRBJ2-4; D might be TRBD1 (6 bases). Germline V CDR1 and CDR2: PRHDT, FYEKMQ (reference sequence). V was trimmed by 5 bases and J by 8 bases, leaving 7 bases between them. The CDR3 sequence is 11 residues long. This CDR3 reads CASSPGDIQYF. DNA for the CDR3: TGTGCCAGCAGCCCAGGGGACATTCAGTACTTC.

The CDR3 nucleotides are TGTGCCAGCAGTCAAGGGACTAGCGGGAGGGATACGCAGTATTTT. Its translation is CASSQGTSGRDTQYF. The chain employs TRBV5-5 and TRBJ2-3; 15 bases line up with TRBD2. Germline loops: CDR1 SGHKS, CDR2 YYEKEE (reference sequence). This CDR3 comprises 15 residues. Trimming took 5 bases from V and 6 from J; bases not matched to a gene: 4.